A single sample gave rise to the 8 T cell receptor beta chains below, sequenced in a study of blood T cell repertoires in COVID-19. Sequenced by immunoSEQ multiplex PCR; TCRdb stores in-frame clones only, minus some. The data show about 200,000 clones, about nine tenths seen once. The sample comprised peripheral blood. These receptors all come from a man aged 18 to 29 with active or convalescent COVID-19.

CDR3 amino acids: CASSRDRFYGYTF. CDR3 DNA: TGTGCCAGCAGTCGGGACAGATTCTATGGCTACACCTTC. J is TRBJ1-2 and V is TRBV6-4; 7 nucleotides match TRBD1. The V and J ends lost 5 bases and 4 bases, in that order; junction bases with no gene match: 4. Looked up from germline, CDR1 is MRHNA and CDR2 is SNTAGT. This CDR3 is 13 amino acids long.

The V call is TRBV6-5, the J call TRBJ2-5; 7 bases map to TRBD2. Germline V gene sequence: CDR1 MNHEY, CDR2 SVGAGI. Trimming took 0 bases from V and 5 from J; bases not matched to a gene: 9. The CDR3 totals 16 residues. DNA of the CDR3: TGTGCCAGCAGTTACTCGCCCCGGACTAGTTGGGAGACCCAGTACTTC. This codes for CASSYSPRTSWETQYF.

The gene calls are TRBV4-1 and TRBJ1-1, with D perhaps matching TRBD1 (5 bases). Germline V CDR1 and CDR2: MGHRA, YSYEKL. This CDR3 has 14 residues. V was pared by 3 bases and J by 1 base, with 9 bases between. As DNA, the CDR3 is TGCGCCAGCAGCCATCGCGACAGGAACACTGAAGCTTTCTTT. Translation: CASSHRDRNTEAFF.

The chain uses TRBV6-5 and TRBJ1-5; weak D call: TRBD1 (5 bases). This CDR3 contains 13 residues. V lost 6 bases and J 3 bases, leaving 9 bases between the germline ends. Germline-derived CDR1 and CDR2 are MNHEY and SVGAGI. For the CDR3, the DNA is TGTGCCAGCAGGCGACAGAACAATCAGCCCCAGCATTTT. Protein sequence: CASRRQNNQPQHF.

The genes are TRBV19 and TRBJ1-2; no firm D call. From germline, CDR1 is LNHDA and CDR2 SQIVND (reference sequence). V was trimmed by 3 bases and J by 4 bases, leaving 12 bases between them. The CDR3 spans 14 residues. DNA for the CDR3: TGTGCCAGTAGTATCGTCCGGGAGATCTATGGCTACACCTTC. Its protein is CASSIVREIYGYTF.

The chain carries TRBV5-6 and TRBJ1-6, with 9 nucleotides matching TRBD1. With V trimmed by 5 bases and J by 5 bases, 5 bases remained unmatched. Germline-derived CDR1 and CDR2 are SGHDT and YYEEEE. CDR3 size: 15 residues. The CDR3 DNA reads TGTGCCAGCAGTCGGGACAGGGCCAATAATTCACCCCTCCACTTT. Encoded protein: CASSRDRANNSPLHF.

The rearrangement links TRBV5-6 to TRBJ1-3; D ambiguous. The V end was cut by 1 base, the J end by 6 bases, with 14 bases between. The CDR3 consists of 15 residues. Per germline, CDR1 SGHDT and CDR2 YYEEEE. The CDR3 nucleotides read TGTGCCAGCAGCTTGTCCGGCGGCACCGAAAACACCATATATTTT. Protein product: CASSLSGGTENTIYF.

The chain combines TRBV5-1 with TRBJ1-6, with TRBD1 matching over 7 bases. The CDR3 runs 15 residues. Germline loops: CDR1 SGHRS, CDR2 YFSETQ. Losses at the gene ends were 3 bases for V and 7 bases for J; bases not matched to a gene: 7. The CDR3 region has the DNA TGCGCCAGCAGCTCAACAGGGGAGGCAAATTCACCCCTCCACTTT. This gives the protein CASSSTGEANSPLHF.